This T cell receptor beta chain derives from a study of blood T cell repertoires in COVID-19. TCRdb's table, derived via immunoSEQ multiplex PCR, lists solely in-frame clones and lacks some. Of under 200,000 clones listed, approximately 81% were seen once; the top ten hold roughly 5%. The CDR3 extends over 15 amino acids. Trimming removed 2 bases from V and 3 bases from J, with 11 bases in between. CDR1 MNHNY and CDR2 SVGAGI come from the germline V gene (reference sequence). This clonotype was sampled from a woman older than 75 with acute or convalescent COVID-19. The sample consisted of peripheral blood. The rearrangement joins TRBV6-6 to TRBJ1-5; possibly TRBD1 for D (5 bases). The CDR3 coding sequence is TGTGCCAGCAGTTACGGGCAGGGCATCAATCAGCCCCAGCATTTT. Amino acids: CASSYGQGINQPQHF.